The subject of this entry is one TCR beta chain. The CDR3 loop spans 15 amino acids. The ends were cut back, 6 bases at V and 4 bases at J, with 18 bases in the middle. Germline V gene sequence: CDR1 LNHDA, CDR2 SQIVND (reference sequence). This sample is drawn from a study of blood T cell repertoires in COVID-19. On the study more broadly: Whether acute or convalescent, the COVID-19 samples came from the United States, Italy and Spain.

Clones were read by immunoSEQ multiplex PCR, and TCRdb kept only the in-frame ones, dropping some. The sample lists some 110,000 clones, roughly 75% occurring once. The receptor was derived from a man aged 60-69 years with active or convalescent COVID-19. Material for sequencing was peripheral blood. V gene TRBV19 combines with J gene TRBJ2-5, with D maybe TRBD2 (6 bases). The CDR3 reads CASSPRDFRGETQYF. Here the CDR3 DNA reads TGTGCCAGTAGCCCCCGGGACTTTAGAGGAGAGACCCAGTACTTC.